The sample holds many counts of the clone carrying this TCR beta chain. Its antigen is unidentified. Germline assignment: CDR1 SQVTM and CDR2 ANQGSEA. The V and J ends lost 0 bases and 7 bases respectively, with 18 bases between them. The CDR3 consists of 15 residues. The data stem from a study of response to subunit inactivated influenza vaccine. Regarding the study as a whole: Every seasonal influenza vaccination brings in few new T cells, the authors suggested.

Using its own MiXCR run on the RT-PCR reads, TCRdb lists one record per CDR3 protein. The sample records around 570,000 distinct CDR3 sequences, 6.5% to 8% being singletons. The source material was PBMCs from blood, sampled roughly 24 months after vaccination. V and J are TRBV29-1 and TRBJ2-5; tentatively, D is TRBD2 (5 bases). The TCR comes from a man between 50 and 75 years old who received an inactivated influenza vaccine. CDR3 DNA: TGCAGCGTTGAAGATTCGGACTTCAAACTCGGGACCCAGTACTTC. Amino acid sequence: CSVEDSDFKLGTQYF. Based on the CDR3 plus reference TRBV29-1 and TRBJ2-5, the full variable domain is SAVISQKPSRDICQRGTSLTIQCQVDSQVTMMFWYRQQPGQSLTLIATANQGSEATYESGFVIDKFPISRPNLTFSTLTVSNMSPEDSSIYLCSVEDSDFKLGTQYFGPGTRLLVL.